What follows are 8 T cell receptor beta chains derived from one specimen sequenced in a study of blood T cell repertoires in COVID-19 (dated by TCRdb to 2020 to 2021). Library method: the immunoSEQ multiplex PCR assay. In its TCRdb copy, this immuneACCESS table keeps in-frame sequences only and misses some clones. Where compared with another copy, unresolved V genes explain less than half of these, and the others have no known cause. The table for this sample lists about 140,000 clones; over 70% of them were counted only once. Around 5% of the sample lies in the top ten. Sequenced input: PBMCs or T cells enriched from blood (not recorded which). The receptors were gathered from a man between 65 and 85 years old who had been exposed to COVID-19.

The rearrangement joins TRBV5-6 to TRBJ2-7, with D possibly TRBD1 on 6 matching bases. The CDR3 spans 12 residues. CDR1 and CDR2 from the germline V gene are SGHDT and YYEEEE. Trimming removed 4 bases at V and 4 bases at J, with 9 bases between. CDR3 protein: CASSRTGYEQYF. In DNA, the CDR3 is TGTGCCAGCAGCCGAACAGGGTACGAGCAGTACTTC.

This clone was picked up many times. The chain employs TRBV2 and TRBJ2-2; 9 positions match TRBD2. The J segment lost 5 bases and the V segment lost 4 bases, leaving 8 bases of the junction unmatched. Germline values: CDR1 SNHLY, CDR2 FYNNEI. CDR3 size: 16 residues. CDR3 in DNA: TGTGCCAGCAGTGCGGAGCGGGGGGCCGGAACCGGGGAGCTGTTTTTT. Protein: CASSAERGAGTGELFF.

The chain carries TRBV2 and TRBJ1-1; 8 bases align to TRBD1. The trim removed 7 bases at V and 5 bases at J, leaving 9 bases unmatched. Germline V CDR1 and CDR2: SNHLY, FYNNEI. This CDR3 is 14 amino acids long. The CDR3, as DNA: TGTGCCAGCAAAGATTGGCAGGGGGCAACTGAAGCTTTCTTT. Encoded protein: CASKDWQGATEAFF. The full variable domain, completed using reference TRBV2 and TRBJ1-1, is EPEVTQTPSHQVTQMGQEVILRCVPISNHLYFYWYRQILGQKVEFLVSFYNNEISEKSEIFDDQFSVERPDGSNFTLKIRSTKLEDSAMYFCASKDWQGATEAFFGQGTRLTVV.

J is TRBJ2-7 and V is TRBV12-3 or TRBV12-4; weak D call: TRBD1 (5 bases). The CDR3 consists of 13 residues. Between the trimmed V and J ends, which lost 6 bases and 2 bases, there was a span of 11 bases. The CDR3 loop is CASRQGSTYEQYF. Written as DNA, the CDR3 is TGTGCCAGCAGGCAGGGATCTACCTACGAGCAGTACTTC.

The V gene is TRBV15, the J gene TRBJ2-5; maybe TRBD2 (5 bases). Per germline, CDR1 LNHNV and CDR2 YYDKDF (reference sequence). Trimming took 7 bases from V and 3 from J, leaving 12 bases between them. This CDR3 comprises 13 residues. The CDR3 coding sequence is TGTGCCACCAATACTAGGATTGAAGAGACCCAGTACTTC. Protein sequence: CATNTRIEETQYF.

The rearrangement uses TRBV6-5 and TRBJ2-1; TRBD1 aligns across 11 bases. With V trimmed by 2 bases and J by 7 bases, 4 bases remained unmatched. Germline CDR1 is MNHEY and CDR2 is SVGAGI. This CDR3 region has 15 residues. Here the CDR3 reads CASSYIGQGANEQFF. In DNA, the CDR3 is TGTGCCAGCAGTTACATCGGACAGGGGGCAAATGAGCAGTTCTTC.

The chain links TRBV2 to TRBJ1-3, with 9 bases lining up with TRBD1. The germline V gene encodes CDR1 SNHLY and CDR2 FYNNEI. This CDR3 is built from 14 residues. V was pared by 4 bases and J by 6 bases, with 4 bases of the junction left unmatched. The CDR3 region is CASSVGQGVNTIYF. The CDR3 DNA reads TGTGCCAGCAGTGTGGGACAGGGCGTAAACACCATATATTTT. Together with reference TRBV2 and TRBJ1-3, the CDR3 gives the full variable domain: EPEVTQTPSHQVTQMGQEVILRCVPISNHLYFYWYRQILGQKVEFLVSFYNNEISEKSEIFDDQFSVERPDGSNFTLKIRSTKLEDSAMYFCASSVGQGVNTIYFGEGSWLTVV.

The chain has TRBV18 and TRBJ1-6; the D is unclear. Germline values: CDR1 KGHSH, CDR2 LQKENI. The CDR3 totals 14 residues. Trimming shortened V by 6 bases and J by 1 base, and 7 bases separated the two germline ends. CDR3 bases: TGTGCCAGCTCGCAGGAATCCTATAATTCACCCCTCCACTTT. Translating it yields CASSQESYNSPLHF.